The entry below describes one T cell receptor (beta chain). The entirety of the isolated RNA underwent reverse transcription, so expressed TCRB transcripts were sequenced. Measured with immunoSEQ multiplex PCR; TCRdb has only the in-frame clones, and not every one. In the table there are more than 300,000 clones, roughly 16% of which are singletons. This entry comes from a study of beta chain features in type 1 diabetes. Only one heparinised blood draw was taken per donor, and its volume averaged about 120 mL. The V gene end was trimmed by 1 base and the J gene end by 2 bases; junction bases not matched to a gene: 8. The CDR3 spans 17 residues.

The J gene is TRBJ2-5, the V gene TRBV23-1; 9 bases line up with TRBD1. TRBV23-1 is flagged as an ORF with uncertain function. Specimen: naive CD4+ T cells from blood. This clonotype originated in a woman aged 18-30 years in good health. The CDR3 sequence is CASSQWLTGGCQETQYF. The CDR3 coding sequence is TGCGCCAGCAGTCAATGGCTGACAGGGGGTTGTCAAGAGACCCAGTACTTC.